Listed below are T cell receptor beta chains from one sample, sequenced in a study of blood T cell repertoires in COVID-19. Only in-frame clones appear in the TCRdb table, and some are missing; sequencing was by immunoSEQ multiplex PCR. The sample shows 50,000 to 55,000 clones, around 86% of them seen only once. The specimen sequenced was peripheral blood. These receptors were taken from a woman aged 80 or over with acute or convalescent COVID-19. Both conserved end residues are part of each CDR3.

j_call v_call cdr3_aa
TRBJ2-2 TRBV7-7 CASSSALTDSGGTGELFF
TRBJ1-1 TRBV6-1 CASSELGGQNTEAFF
TRBJ1-1 TRBV18 CASSPPSDTEAFF
TRBJ1-1 TRBV18 CASSPQRIDRGTEAFF
TRBJ1-6 TRBV2 CATIPDRKVLNSPLHF
TRBJ2-1 TRBV11-3 CASSPRPGGASNEQFF
TRBJ2-2 TRBV4-1 CASSHATGVNTGELFF
TRBJ1-1 TRBV7-3 CASSLGGSPNTEAFF
TRBJ1-2 TRBV10-1 CASSEGDYGYTF
TRBJ2-7 TRBV5-4 CASSVDRGPYEQYF
TRBJ1-1 TRBV5-4 CASSDDRGQMNTEAFF
TRBJ2-3 TRBV7-3 CASSRHTTTTDTQYF
TRBJ2-7 TRBV3-1/TRBV3-2 CASSQDPDRSYEQYF
TRBJ2-1 TRBV10-2 CASSRTASGREQFF
TRBJ1-2 TRBV2 CASRRDRGSLDGYTF
TRBJ1-5 TRBV19 CASTFSGRTQPQHF
TRBJ2-5 TRBV21-1 CASSEGAAYQETQYF
TRBJ1-2 TRBV12-5 CASGDSTHGYTF
TRBJ2-5 TRBV9 CASSLRTGGWETQYF
TRBJ1-6 TRBV2 CASSADRGNSPLHF
TRBJ2-1 TRBV5-1 CASSLGPSSLYNEQFF
TRBJ1-1 TRBV5-4 CASSSQGANTEAFF
TRBJ2-6 TRBV27 CASSGQPPSGANVLTF
TRBJ1-2 TRBV7-2 CASSSPGQVFGYTF
TRBJ1-5 TRBV10-3 CAATGGDQPQHF
TRBJ2-1 TRBV29-1 CSVGEVSRTYNEQFF
TRBJ1-5 TRBV6-5 CASKPVNSHQPQHF
TRBJ2-6 TRBV2 CASSEIRVSGANVLTF
TRBJ1-1 TRBV11-2 CASSNQGNTEAFF
TRBJ2-3 TRBV10-3 CAISDPGGSTQYF